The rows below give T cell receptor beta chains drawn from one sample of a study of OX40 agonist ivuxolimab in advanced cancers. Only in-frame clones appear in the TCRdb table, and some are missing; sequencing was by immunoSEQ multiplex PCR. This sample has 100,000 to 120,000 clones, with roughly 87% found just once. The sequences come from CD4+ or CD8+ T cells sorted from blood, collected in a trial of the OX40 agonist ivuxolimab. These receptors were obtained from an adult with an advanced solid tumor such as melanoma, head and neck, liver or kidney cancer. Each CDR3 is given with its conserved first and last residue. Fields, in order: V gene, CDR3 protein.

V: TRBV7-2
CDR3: CASSLASATQETQYF

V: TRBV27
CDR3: CASSSLTPKDEKLFF

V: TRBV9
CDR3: CASSVAPGLLYGYTF

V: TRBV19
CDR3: CASTATGSNQPQHF

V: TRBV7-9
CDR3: CASSLEGQLVTDTQYF

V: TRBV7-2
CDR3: CASSLNGLAGGGEQYF

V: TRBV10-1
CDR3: CASSESWHREKTQYF

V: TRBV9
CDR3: CASSVGYRETYEQYF

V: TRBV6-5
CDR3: CASRYSGANVLTF

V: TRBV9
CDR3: CASSVGGDPYNSPLHF

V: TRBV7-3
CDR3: CASSLAGPNTGELFF

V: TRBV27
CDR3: CASSLGGLLETQYF

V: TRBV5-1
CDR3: CASSLNSGGENEQFF

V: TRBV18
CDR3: CASSRGQGRRTNEKLFF

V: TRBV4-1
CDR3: CASSPLVVGQPQHF

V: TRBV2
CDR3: CASTLAGGPGTEAFF

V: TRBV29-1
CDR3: CSVAASGNNEQFF

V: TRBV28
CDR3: CASSSGINYEQYF

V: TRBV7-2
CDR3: CASSSVGLGGETQYF

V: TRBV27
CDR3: CASSFSGANEKLFF

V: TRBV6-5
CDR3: CASSYSAPANYGYTF

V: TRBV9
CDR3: CASSVDMDAYNSPLHF

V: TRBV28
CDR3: CASVPGATNTEAFF

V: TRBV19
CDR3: CASSEQNNQPQHF

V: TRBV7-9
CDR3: CASTPGSGYGYTF

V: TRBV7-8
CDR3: CASSLGGVLGNTEAFF

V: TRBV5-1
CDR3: CASSFYWDRANEQFF

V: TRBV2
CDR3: CASRHRGLNTEAFF

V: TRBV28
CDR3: CASRMPGQGAAEQFF

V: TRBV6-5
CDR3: CASSYSHHWTEAFF

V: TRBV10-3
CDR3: CAISSGGSGNEQFF

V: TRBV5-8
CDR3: CASSLTNYEQYF

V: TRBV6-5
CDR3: CASSDGPAGEQYF

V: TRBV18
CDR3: CASSQGTGFPFSQPQHF

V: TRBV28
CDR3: CASSLPQGARGNTIYF

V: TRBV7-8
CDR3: CASTARGGRTEAFF

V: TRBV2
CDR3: CASRREGGTEAFF

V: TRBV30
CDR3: CAWNGGELSGNTIYF

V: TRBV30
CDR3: CAWSGLGPAGEGEQFF

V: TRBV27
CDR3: CASRPLDRGQETQYF

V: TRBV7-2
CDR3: CASSLRQDLISYEQYF

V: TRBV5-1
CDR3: CASSPAPDRGINEQFF

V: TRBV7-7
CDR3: CASSLGPPGETGELFF

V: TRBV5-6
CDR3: CASSTGQGGQPQHF

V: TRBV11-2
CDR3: CASSPGQGTYGYTF

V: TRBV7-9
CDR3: CASSLVGVLETQYF

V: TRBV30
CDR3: CAWSVGGLNTGELFF

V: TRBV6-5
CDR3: CASSYSPGIWAEAFF

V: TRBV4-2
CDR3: CASSQPTGVETQYF

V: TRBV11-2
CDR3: CASSSYNSRDYGYTF

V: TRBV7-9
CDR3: CASSPGTGNEQFF

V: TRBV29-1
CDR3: CSVRSDRGATEAFF

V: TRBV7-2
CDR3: CASSLVFSDRGQETQYF

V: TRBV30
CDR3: CAWNIGEEGTEAFF

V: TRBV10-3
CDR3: CAISGGGVSTDTQYF

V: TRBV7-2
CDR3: CASSLSGTNPSQYF

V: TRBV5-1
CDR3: CASSTGTSGRETQYF

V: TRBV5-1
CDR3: CASSTADVSSGYTF

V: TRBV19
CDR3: CASSIQDYGYTF